This T cell receptor beta chain was recorded in a study of cytomegalovirus exposure and HLA in healthy donors. Points from the study as a whole: Later on, an analysis found that several of the most significant clusters appeared to be linked to common viral pathogens, which included parvovirus B19.

The primer mix had 60 Vbeta and 13 Jbeta primers. Authors' processing steps: In a later analysis, of some 80 million unique beta chains, roughly 10 million appeared in at least two donors. The method was immunoSEQ multiplex PCR; TCRdb's version includes in-frame clones alone and lacks a portion of them. That table furnishes V, J and clone size, whereas the DNA furnished D and trimming. The sample holds about 140,000 clones, roughly 74% seen once. Germline CDR1 reads WNHNN; CDR2 reads SYGVQD (reference sequence). V shed 3 bases and J shed 8 bases, with 16 bases lying between them. The CDR3 has 14 residues. Comments on this clone: Its antigen is as yet unknown.

This sequence was found in a man in his forties in good health and CMV-seronegative. The chain carries TRBV10-1 and TRBJ1-1; a weak D match, TRBD1 (5 bases). Sequenced input: PBMCs. CDR3 region: CASSEFGGGEEAFF. CDR3 DNA: TGCGCCAGCAGTGAATTTGGCGGGGGAGAGGAAGCTTTCTTT.